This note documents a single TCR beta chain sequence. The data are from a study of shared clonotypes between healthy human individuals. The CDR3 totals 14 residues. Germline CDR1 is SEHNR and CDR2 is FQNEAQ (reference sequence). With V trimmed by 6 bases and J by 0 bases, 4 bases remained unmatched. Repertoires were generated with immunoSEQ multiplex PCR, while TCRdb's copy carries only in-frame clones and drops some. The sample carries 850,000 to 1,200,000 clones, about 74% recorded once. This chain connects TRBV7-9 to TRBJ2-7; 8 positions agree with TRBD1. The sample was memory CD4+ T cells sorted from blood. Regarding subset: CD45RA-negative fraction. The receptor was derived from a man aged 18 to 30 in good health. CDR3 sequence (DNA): TGTGCCAGCAGGGGTGGACAGGGCTCCTACGAGCAGTACTTC. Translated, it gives CASRGGQGSYEQYF.